This T cell receptor (beta chain) was sequenced in a study of cytomegalovirus exposure and HLA in healthy donors. A multiplex PCR was run with 60 Vbeta primers and 13 Jbeta primers. Some clones are missing from TCRdb's copy, which holds only in-frame ones; the method was immunoSEQ multiplex PCR. This sample has 20,000 or so clones; over 65% occur once, and the top ten carry roughly 6.8%. The V gene's germline CDR1 is SGHVS and CDR2 FNYEAQ. Trimming removed 5 bases at V and 5 bases at J, with 16 bases between. The CDR3 has 14 amino acids. This chain links TRBV7-6 with TRBJ2-7, with D perhaps TRBD2 (5 bases). The sample was PBMCs. The receptor's source is a man between 60 and 75 years old in good health and CMV-seronegative. The CDR3 DNA reads as TGTGCCAGCAGCAACTTAGACGGAGCGGACGAGCAGTACTTC. Translation gives CASSNLDGADEQYF.